This TCR beta chain emerged from a study of cytomegalovirus exposure and HLA in healthy donors. Findings and caveats of the study: Highly shared variants forming one cluster were likely a sequencing artifact. It was confirmed in vitro that a few of the CMV-associated chains were specific for CMV antigens.

The PCR contained 60 Vbeta and 13 Jbeta primers. Generated by immunoSEQ multiplex PCR, the TCRdb table keeps only in-frame clones and is missing some. The repertoire holds about 170,000 clones, with over 60% as singletons. To note about this clone: No antigen is known for it.

Germline values: CDR1 SGHVS, CDR2 FQNEAQ. CDR3 length equals 15 residues. Trimming took 6 bases from V and 2 from J; bases not matched to a gene: 9. The sequenced sample was PBMCs. The receptor's source is a girl aged 10 to 17 in good health and CMV-seronegative. V and J are TRBV7-8 and TRBJ1-2; 7 bases fit TRBD1. The CDR3 coding sequence is TGTGCCAGCAGTGAAAAAGGGGACAGCAACTATGGCTACACCTTC. Translating gives CASSEKGDSNYGYTF.